The rows below give T cell receptor beta chains drawn from one sample of a study of blood T cell repertoires in COVID-19. The assay was immunoSEQ multiplex PCR, and TCRdb's table has in-frame clones only and misses some. The repertoire holds 220,000 or so clones, approximately 85% seen once, with 2.9% in the top ten. Sample: peripheral blood. These receptors all stem from a man aged 50-60 years who had recovered from COVID-19. Both conserved end residues are part of each CDR3. The D gene is left open where the match is weak. Size tells how often a clone was seen (once, few, many) or the class of an expanded clone, and some rows leave it out.

V gene	J gene	D gene	clone size	CDR3 length	CDR3 DNA	CDR3 protein
TRBV5-4	TRBJ2-3	TRBD2	-	17	TGTGCCAGCAGCCGGGGACTAAGAACCTCTAGCACAGATACGCAGTATTTT	CASSRGLRTSSTDTQYF
TRBV5-6	TRBJ2-5	TRBD1	-	17	TGTGCCAGCAGCTTGGCGGGGCAAGGTTGGACAGGGGAGACCCAGTACTTC	CASSLAGQGWTGETQYF
TRBV3-1/TRBV3-2	TRBJ2-1	TRBD2	few	14	TGTGCCAGCAGTTCCGGACTAGTCCGCAATGAGCAGTTCTTC	CASSSGLVRNEQFF
TRBV28	TRBJ2-3	-	-	18	TGTGCCAGCAGGTCGGTTTTGATGGCGGCCGGTAGCACAGATACGCAGTATTTT	CASRSVLMAAGSTDTQYF
TRBV5-1	TRBJ2-3	TRBD1	-	16	TGCGCCAGCAGCTTCTATGGACAGGACAGCACAGATACGCAGTATTTT	CASSFYGQDSTDTQYF
TRBV2	TRBJ2-7	TRBD2	-	14	TGTGCCAGCAGGCGACTAGCGGGAGACTACGAGCAGTACTTC	CASRRLAGDYEQYF
TRBV6-6	TRBJ2-7	-	-	16	TGTGCCAGCAGTTACGCCAGGGTAAGCAGCACCTACGAGCAGTACTTC	CASSYARVSSTYEQYF
TRBV28	TRBJ1-3	TRBD1	-	17	TGTGCCAGCAGTGGGTGGACAGGCGGTAGCTCTGGAAACACCATATATTTT	CASSGWTGGSSGNTIYF
TRBV7-2	TRBJ2-7	TRBD2	-	15	TGTGCCAGCAGCTCCTTGGGCCTAGCGGCCTACGAGCAGTACTTC	CASSSLGLAAYEQYF
TRBV28	TRBJ2-7	TRBD1	-	15	TGTGCCAGCAGTTCTTCCGGGACAGGCTCCTACGAGCAGTACTTC	CASSSSGTGSYEQYF
TRBV13	TRBJ1-1	-	-	14	TGTGCCAGCAGCTTGGGCCCTTCAAACACTGAAGCTTTCTTT	CASSLGPSNTEAFF
TRBV3-1/TRBV3-2	TRBJ2-3	TRBD1	-	17	TGTGCCAGCAGCCAAGGCATCTCGACAGGGGGCGGGGGTACGCAGTATTTT	CASSQGISTGGGGTQYF
TRBV28	TRBJ1-2	-	few	14	TGTGCCAGCAGCCCTTTGGGGGGGAAGTATGGCTACACCTTC	CASSPLGGKYGYTF
TRBV6-1	TRBJ2-7	TRBD2	once	15	TGTGCCAGCAGCCTTAGCGGGAGGGGCGCCTACGAGCAGTACTTC	CASSLSGRGAYEQYF
TRBV29-1	TRBJ1-5	-	-	13	TGCAGCGTTCAAGTTAATAGCAATCAGCCCCAGCATTTT	CSVQVNSNQPQHF
TRBV30	TRBJ1-4	TRBD1	-	15	TGTGCCTGGAGTGAGGGACAGAAGAAAAATGAAAAACTGTTTTTT	CAWSEGQKKNEKLFF
TRBV6-5	TRBJ1-5	-	-	14	TGTGCCAGCAGCCCCACAGGGAAGGTTCAGCCCCAGCATTTT	CASSPTGKVQPQHF
TRBV19	TRBJ1-5	-	-	14	TGTGCCAGTAGTCTAACAGGGAAGTTCCAGCCCCAGCATTTT	CASSLTGKFQPQHF
TRBV19	TRBJ1-5	-	-	18	TGTGCCAGTACTGACCAGGCTTCCGCACTCTATAGCAATCAGCCCCAGCATTTT	CASTDQASALYSNQPQHF
TRBV9	TRBJ2-3	-	-	17	TGTGCCAGCAGCGTAGCAGGGCAGAGACATAGCACAGATACGCAGTATTTT	CASSVAGQRHSTDTQYF
TRBV28	TRBJ2-7	-	-	13	TGTGCCAGCAGCCGGGGACACTCCTACGAGCAGTACTTC	CASSRGHSYEQYF
TRBV6-2/TRBV6-3	TRBJ1-1	TRBD1	-	15	TGTGCCAGCAGCACTCCTGGGACAGGCGGCACTGAAGCTTTCTTT	CASSTPGTGGTEAFF
TRBV19	TRBJ2-1	TRBD2	once	13	TGTGCCAGTACAGCGGGGGGGGACAATGAGCAGTTCTTC	CASTAGGDNEQFF
TRBV24-1	TRBJ2-1	TRBD2	-	14	TGTGCCACCACCGGGACTAGTATATCGAATGAGCAGTTCTTC	CATTGTSISNEQFF
TRBV25-1	TRBJ2-7	TRBD1	-	17	TGTGCCAGCAGTGACAGGCGGCGGACAGGGGTTTCGGACGAGCAGTACTTC	CASSDRRRTGVSDEQYF
TRBV28	TRBJ2-7	-	-	13	TGTGCCAGCAGTTCGGGATCCATCTACGAGCAGTACTTC	CASSSGSIYEQYF
TRBV7-2	TRBJ1-1	-	-	15	TGTGCCAGCAGCTCATTACAGGGAAGGTACACTGAAGCTTTCTTT	CASSSLQGRYTEAFF
TRBV5-4	TRBJ2-3	-	-	15	TGTGCCAGCAGCTTGGTAACAGGGAACACAGATACGCAGTATTTT	CASSLVTGNTDTQYF
TRBV5-1	TRBJ2-1	TRBD2	-	16	TGCGCCAGCAGCCTCTTAGCGGGAGTTAGCGACAATGAGCAGTTCTTC	CASSLLAGVSDNEQFF
TRBV19	TRBJ1-5	TRBD1	-	16	TGTGCCAGTAGGGATCCGGGACAGGGACTCAATCAGCCCCAGCATTTT	CASRDPGQGLNQPQHF
TRBV28	TRBJ2-2	TRBD2	few	16	TGTGCCAGTGGCGGACAAGCGGGAGCAAGGACCGGGGAGCTGTTTTTT	CASGGQAGARTGELFF
TRBV2	TRBJ2-7	-	-	12	TGTGCCAGCAGTCTACAGGACTACGAGCAGTACTTC	CASSLQDYEQYF
TRBV6-5	TRBJ1-2	-	-	12	TGTGCCAGCAGTTACGAGAGCTATGGCTACACCTTC	CASSYESYGYTF
TRBV3-1/TRBV3-2	TRBJ2-7	TRBD1	-	14	TGTGCCAGCAGCCAAGGGGACAGGGCCTACGAGCAGTACTTC	CASSQGDRAYEQYF
TRBV9	TRBJ2-1	TRBD2	few	17	TGTGCCAGCAGCGTAGAAGGTCTAGCGGGAGGAAGGAATGAGCAGTTCTTC	CASSVEGLAGGRNEQFF
TRBV21-1	TRBJ2-7	-	-	15	TGTGCCAGCAGCAAGGGACAGCCAAAATGCTACGAGCAGTACTTC	CASSKGQPKCYEQYF
TRBV5-1	TRBJ2-2	-	-	15	TGCGCCAGCAGCTTATACAGGGCGAACACCGGGGAGCTGTTTTTT	CASSLYRANTGELFF
TRBV19	TRBJ2-1	-	-	15	TGTGCCAGTAGTATAGCGGGAGCGGCCTACAATGAGCAGTTCTTC	CASSIAGAAYNEQFF
TRBV19	TRBJ2-2	TRBD1	-	16	TGTGCCAGTAGTATTCTTGGGACAGTCAACACCGGGGAGCTGTTTTTT	CASSILGTVNTGELFF
TRBV2	TRBJ2-1	-	-	14	TGTGCCAGCAGTTCACAGGGAACCTACAATGAGCAGTTCTTC	CASSSQGTYNEQFF
TRBV6-5	TRBJ2-1	TRBD2	-	15	TGTGCCAGCACCCCCGGGACTAGTCAGTACAATGAGCAGTTCTTC	CASTPGTSQYNEQFF
TRBV7-9	TRBJ2-7	TRBD2	-	16	TGTGCCAGCAGCTCCCCTTTAGCGGGAGGGATATACGAGCAGTACTTC	CASSSPLAGGIYEQYF
TRBV2	TRBJ2-2	TRBD2	-	16	TGTGCCACCCCGACTAGCGGAACAGCGAACACCGGGGAGCTGTTTTTT	CATPTSGTANTGELFF
TRBV29-1	TRBJ2-5	TRBD1	-	14	TGCAGCGTTGTACGGGACAGGGGGTTGGAGACCCAGTACTTC	CSVVRDRGLETQYF
TRBV3-1/TRBV3-2	TRBJ2-1	TRBD2	-	15	TGTGCCAGCAGCCAAGACGGGAGGGCCAACAATGAGCAGTTCTTC	CASSQDGRANNEQFF
TRBV27	TRBJ1-4	-	-	15	TGTGCCAGCAGTTCTATCCAACGTGACAGCGGGAAACTGTTTTTT	CASSSIQRDSGKLFF
TRBV11-2	TRBJ2-7	-	once	13	TGTGCCAGCAGCCGGAGTACCTCCTACGAGCAGTACTTC	CASSRSTSYEQYF
TRBV5-5	TRBJ2-2	-	-	15	TGTGCCAGCAGCTTGGCCATACAGGGTTGGGGGGAGCTGTTTTTT	CASSLAIQGWGELFF
TRBV27	TRBJ2-6	-	-	15	TGTGCCAGCAGTTCATACACCTCTGGGGCCAACGTCCTGACTTTC	CASSSYTSGANVLTF
TRBV5-5	TRBJ2-7	-	-	14	TGTGCCAGCAGCTTGGACGCCGGCTCCTACGAGCAGTACTTC	CASSLDAGSYEQYF
TRBV27	TRBJ2-7	-	once	16	TGTGCCAGCAGTCCCTTTTCGGCGGCTATATCCTACGAGCAGTACTTC	CASSPFSAAISYEQYF
TRBV27	TRBJ2-3	TRBD1	-	15	TGTGCCAGCAGTTTAATGGACAGGGTGGCAGATACGCAGTATTTT	CASSLMDRVADTQYF
TRBV14	TRBJ2-5	TRBD2	-	19	TGTGCCAGCAGCCAAGAACGGGGACTAGCGGGAGGATTCCAAGAGACCCAGTACTTC	CASSQERGLAGGFQETQYF
TRBV5-1	TRBJ2-7	TRBD2	-	17	TGCGCCAGCAGCCAGGGGTGGACTAGCGGACCTACCTACGAGCAGTACTTC	CASSQGWTSGPTYEQYF
TRBV7-9	TRBJ1-2	TRBD1	-	15	TGTGCCAGCAGTGGGGACAGCTACACTAACTATGGCTACACCTTC	CASSGDSYTNYGYTF
TRBV5-4	TRBJ2-5	TRBD1	once	15	TGTGCCAGCAGTGACAGGGTACAACCCAAGAGAACCCAGTACTTC	CASSDRVQPKRTQYF